This passage covers 30 T cell receptor beta chains from one sample sequenced in a study of blood T cell repertoires in COVID-19. This table comes from immunoSEQ multiplex PCR, and its TCRdb copy is limited to in-frame clones, with some not included. The sample lists roughly 200,000 clones; 80% to 95% were seen once. The specimen sequenced was peripheral blood. The receptors come from a man aged 45-65 years with acute or convalescent COVID-19.

This sequence joins TRBV28 and TRBJ2-2, with 9 bases that match TRBD2. Unmatched junction bases numbered 1, after V lost 5 bases and J lost 6 bases. The CDR3 length is 13 residues. Germline CDR1 MDHEN, CDR2 SYDVKM. Written as DNA, the CDR3 is TGTGCCAGCAGTCAGCGGGGGGCCGGGGAGCTGTTTTTT. It codes for CASSQRGAGELFF.

The rearrangement uses TRBV7-2 and TRBJ2-7; TRBD1 matches 10 bases. The germline gives CDR1 SGHTA, CDR2 FQGNSA. The CDR3 consists of 15 residues. Trimming cost V 3 bases and J 1 base; bases outside gene matches: 3. CDR3 nucleotide sequence: TGTGCCAGCAGCTTGGGACAGGGGAATTCCTACGAGCAGTACTTC. This sequence encodes CASSLGQGNSYEQYF.

This chain joins TRBV25-1 and TRBJ2-3, with D maybe TRBD1 (6 bases). V dropped 1 base and J dropped 2 bases, with 10 bases sitting between them. The CDR3 length is 15 residues. The germline gives CDR1 MGHDK, CDR2 SYGVNS. CDR3 protein: CASSEFGQPTDTQYF. CDR3 DNA: TGTGCCAGCAGTGAATTCGGACAGCCCACAGATACGCAGTATTTT.

The rearrangement links TRBV28 to TRBJ1-5; maybe TRBD1 (6 bases). The V gene lost 5 bases and the J gene lost 6 bases, with 20 bases spanning the gap. The germline V gene encodes CDR1 MDHEN and CDR2 SYDVKM. The CDR3 is 16 residues long. The CDR3 spells CASSLGAGARGQPQHF. CDR3 nucleotides: TGTGCCAGCAGTCTAGGAGCAGGGGCAAGGGGTCAGCCCCAGCATTTT.

V and J are TRBV28 and TRBJ1-5; tentatively, D is TRBD1 (6 bases). The CDR3 is 14 amino acids. The ends were cut back, 7 bases at V and 7 bases at J, with 17 bases in the middle. Germline CDR1 MDHEN, CDR2 SYDVKM. The CDR3 region is CASIQARGWQPQHF. CDR3 bases: TGTGCCAGCATTCAAGCCAGGGGATGGCAGCCCCAGCATTTT.

The chain's CDR3 is CASTQRGWQPQHF. In DNA, the CDR3 is TGTGCCAGTACCCAACGGGGTTGGCAGCCCCAGCATTTT. V and J are TRBV19 and TRBJ1-5; D gene uncertain. The V end was cut by 7 bases, the J end by 7 bases, with 14 bases between. Germline V gene data show CDR1 as LNHDA and CDR2 as SQIVND (reference sequence). The CDR3 covers 13 residues. The whole variable domain, filled in from reference TRBV19 and TRBJ1-5, reads DGGITQSPKYLFRKEGQNVTLSCEQNLNHDAMYWYRQDPGQGLRLIYYSQIVNDFQKGDIAEGYSVSREKKESFPLTVTSAQKNPTAFYLCASTQRGWQPQHFGDGTRLSIL.

This chain uses TRBV9 with TRBJ2-3, with 11 bases lining up with TRBD2. CDR3 length: 15 residues. From germline, CDR1 is SGDLS and CDR2 YYNGEE. Unmatched junction bases numbered 1, after V lost 0 bases and J lost 4 bases. CDR3 bases: TGTGCCAGCAGCGTAGGACTAGCGGGACCAGATACGCAGTATTTT. This translates into CASSVGLAGPDTQYF. The full variable domain, in which reference TRBV9 and TRBJ2-3 provide the parts outside the CDR3, is DSGVTQTPKHLITATGQRVTLRCSPRSGDLSVYWYQQSLDQGLQFLIQYYNGEERAKGNILERFSAQQFPDLHSELNLSSLELGDSALYFCASSVGLAGPDTQYFGPGTRLTVL.

The chain couples TRBV6-6 to TRBJ2-2; D may be TRBD1 (6 bases). Germline CDR1 reads MNHNY; CDR2 reads SVGAGI (reference sequence). The CDR3 consists of 14 residues. Trimming stripped 8 bases from V and 1 base from J, with 11 bases between. The CDR3 DNA is TGTGCCAGCTGGCACAGGGAGAACACCGGGGAGCTGTTTTTT. Translating gives CASWHRENTGELFF.

V usage is TRBV28 and J usage is TRBJ1-5; D is ambiguous. V lost 4 bases and J 2 bases, leaving 12 bases between the germline ends. The CDR3 spans 15 residues. Germline loops: CDR1 MDHEN, CDR2 SYDVKM. CDR3 amino acids: CASSSPGEGNQPQHF. The CDR3, as DNA: TGTGCCAGCAGTTCCCCCGGGGAGGGCAATCAGCCCCAGCATTTT.

V usage is TRBV7-2 and J usage is TRBJ2-7; 9 nucleotides match TRBD2. The germline V gene encodes CDR1 SGHTA and CDR2 FQGNSA. The CDR3 has 14 residues. V lost 4 bases and J lost 2; bases outside the gene matches: 3. CDR3 coding DNA: TGTGCCAGCAGCTGGCTAGCGGGGACCTACGAGCAGTACGTC. This sequence encodes CASSWLAGTYEQYV.

The chain carries TRBV7-2 and TRBJ1-2; 11 nucleotides align to TRBD1. The CDR3 spans 15 residues. The trim removed 5 bases at V and 4 bases at J, leaving 6 bases unmatched. Germline CDR1 SGHTA, CDR2 FQGNSA. The CDR3 spells CASSPGQGAFYGYTF. CDR3 sequence (DNA): TGTGCCAGCAGCCCAGGACAGGGGGCTTTCTATGGCTACACCTTC.

The chain is built from TRBV4-3 and TRBJ2-2; 8 bases fit TRBD2. This CDR3 region has 17 residues. Germline CDR1 and CDR2: LGHNA and YSLEER. V trimming: 1 base; J trimming: 4 bases; junction bases outside the gene matches: 8. CDR3 amino acids: CASSQAPAGAPTGELFF. CDR3 nucleotides: TGCGCCAGCAGCCAAGCCCCAGCGGGGGCGCCCACCGGGGAGCTGTTTTTT.

This chain connects TRBV28 to TRBJ2-3; TRBD2 matches at 16 bases. The CDR3 length is 16 residues. The V gene end was trimmed by 7 bases and the J gene end by 11 bases; junction bases not matched to a gene: 12. Per germline, CDR1 MDHEN and CDR2 SYDVKM. The DNA for the CDR3 is TGTGCCAGCATTTCCCCTCCGGGACTAGCGGGAGGGATGCAGTATTTT. Its translation is CASISPPGLAGGMQYF.

The gene calls are TRBV15 and TRBJ1-1; D perhaps matches TRBD1 (5 bases). The length of the CDR3 is 15 residues. CDR1 and CDR2 from the germline V gene are LNHNV and YYDKDF (reference sequence). With 0 bases removed from V and 4 bases from J, the gap between germline ends came to 12 bases. The chain's CDR3 is CATSRDITGGTEAFF. CDR3 DNA sequence: TGTGCCACCAGCAGAGATATCACGGGGGGCACTGAAGCTTTCTTT.

The rearrangement links TRBV4-1 to TRBJ2-1; D call uncertain. V lost 4 bases to trimming and J lost 4 bases, with 8 bases between them. The CDR3 contains 13 residues. CDR1 and CDR2 from the germline V gene are MGHRA and YSYEKL. CDR3 coding DNA: TGCGCCAGCAGCCGAGGCGTGTACAATGAGCAGTTCTTC. This translates into CASSRGVYNEQFF.

V is TRBV11-2 and J is TRBJ2-1; 10 bases map to TRBD2. The germline CDR1 and CDR2 sequences are SGHAT and FQNNGV. The CDR3 consists of 16 residues. J lost 7 bases, V lost 3 bases, and 9 bases had no gene match. CDR3: CASSLLAGVASNEQFF. In DNA, the CDR3 is TGTGCCAGCAGCTTGCTAGCGGGAGTGGCATCGAATGAGCAGTTCTTC.

This clone has a handful of counts. This chain links TRBV19 with TRBJ1-5; D call uncertain. The germline gives CDR1 LNHDA, CDR2 SQIVND (reference sequence). The germline V and J ends were trimmed by 1 base and 10 bases, with 11 bases remaining between them. This CDR3 contains 13 residues. The CDR3 DNA follows: TGTGCCAGTAGTATAGCGGCGGGTCGCCCCCAGCATTTT. Its translation is CASSIAAGRPQHF. Supplemented by reference TRBV19 and TRBJ1-5, the full variable domain reads DGGITQSPKYLFRKEGQNVTLSCEQNLNHDAMYWYRQDPGQGLRLIYYSQIVNDFQKGDIAEGYSVSREKKESFPLTVTSAQKNPTAFYLCASSIAAGRPQHFGDGTRLSIL.

This chain connects TRBV5-6 to TRBJ1-6, with D perhaps TRBD1 (6 bases). CDR3 length equals 15 residues. Per the germline V gene, CDR1 is SGHDT and CDR2 is YYEEEE. Between the trimmed V and J ends, which lost 0 bases and 4 bases, there was a span of 8 bases. Here the CDR3 DNA reads TGTGCCAGCAGCTTGGCACAGGGTTATAATTCACCCCTCCACTTT. Translated: CASSLAQGYNSPLHF. Using reference TRBV5-6 and TRBJ1-6 for the parts outside the CDR3, the full variable domain is DAGVTQSPTHLIKTRGQQVTLRCSPKSGHDTVSWYQQALGQGPQFIFQYYEEEERQRGNFPDRFSGHQFPNYSSELNVNALLLGDSALYLCASSLAQGYNSPLHFGNGTRLTVT.

The V call is TRBV7-9, the J call TRBJ2-7; 7 bases agree with TRBD1. The germline V gene has CDR1 SEHNR and CDR2 FQNEAQ (reference sequence). The length of the CDR3 is 15 residues. V shed 5 bases, J shed 3 bases, and the junction held 10 bases outside the gene matches. CDR3: CASSPMTGLNYEQYF. CDR3 in DNA: TGTGCCAGCAGCCCTATGACAGGGCTCAACTACGAGCAGTACTTC.

The rearrangement links TRBV15 to TRBJ2-1; the D gene is possibly TRBD2 (6 bases). Germline assignment: CDR1 LNHNV and CDR2 YYDKDF (reference sequence). Trimming cost V 1 base and J 4 bases, with 11 bases left between them. This CDR3 has 15 residues. CDR3 DNA: TGTGCCACCAGCAGAGGATGGGGGGTGTACAATGAGCAGTTCTTC. Its protein is CATSRGWGVYNEQFF.

V is TRBV3-1 (or the pseudogene TRBV3-2) and J is TRBJ2-2; D is unclear. Germline V gene lookup returns CDR1 LGHDT and CDR2 YNNKEL (reference sequence). V gave up 4 bases and J gave up 4 bases, with 10 bases separating them. This CDR3 spans 14 amino acids. Here the CDR3 reads CASSPKIGTGELFF. CDR3 coding DNA: TGTGCCAGCAGCCCAAAAATCGGCACCGGGGAGCTGTTTTTT.

This chain joins TRBV28 and TRBJ2-7; D perhaps matches TRBD2 (6 bases). Trimming removed 5 bases at V and 4 bases at J, with 15 bases between. The germline gives CDR1 MDHEN, CDR2 SYDVKM. This CDR3 is built from 14 residues. Here the CDR3 DNA reads TGTGCCAGCAGTGCCCCGGGGGTGGGGTACGAGCAGTACGTC. Residues: CASSAPGVGYEQYV.

DNA of the CDR3: TGTGCCACTACCACTGCGAGGAATTCACCCCTCCACTTT. Amino acid sequence: CATTTARNSPLHF. This chain uses TRBV7-2 with TRBJ1-6; no reliable D call. From germline, CDR1 is SGHTA and CDR2 FQGNSA. This CDR3 has 13 residues. Trimming cost V 10 bases and J 7 bases, with 14 bases left between them.

The chain links TRBV19 to TRBJ1-2, with 9 bases that match TRBD1. Germline V gives CDR1 LNHDA, CDR2 SQIVND (reference sequence). CDR3 length: 16 residues. Trimming cost V 4 bases and J 5 bases; bases outside gene matches: 11. CDR3 bases: TGTGCCAGTAGTAGGGACAGGGAGGAGAAGGCTTATGGCTACACCTTC. Its translation is CASSRDREEKAYGYTF.

V and J are TRBV6-6 and TRBJ1-6; 7 bases fit TRBD1. Germline values: CDR1 MNHNY, CDR2 SVGAGI (reference sequence). V was clipped by 0 bases and J by 7 bases; unmatched bases: 3. The CDR3 has 15 residues. The CDR3 loop reads CASSYSRTGNSPLHF. CDR3 coding DNA: TGTGCCAGCAGTTACTCCCGGACAGGAAATTCACCCCTCCACTTT.

The rearrangement uses TRBV27 and TRBJ1-6, with a possible D match to TRBD1 (6 bases). This CDR3 region has 14 residues. Trimming pared 6 bases from V and 4 bases from J, leaving 10 bases between. CDR1 and CDR2 (germline): MNHEY, SMNVEV (reference sequence). CDR3 bases: TGTGCCAGCAGCTGGGGGCAGTATAATTCACCCCTCCACTTT. Protein sequence: CASSWGQYNSPLHF.

V gene TRBV20-1 combines with J gene TRBJ2-4, with D unresolved. V lost 0 bases and J 6 bases, leaving 3 bases between the germline ends. Germline CDR1 reads DFQATT; CDR2 reads SNEGSKA (reference sequence). This CDR3 has 11 amino acids. CDR3 region: CSARDRNIQYF. For the CDR3, the DNA is TGCAGTGCTAGAGATCGAAACATTCAGTACTTC.

As regards this clone: The sample has other DNA sequences that encode this CDR3 too. J is TRBJ2-1 and V is TRBV19, with a tentative D call TRBD1 (7 bases). CDR1 LNHDA and CDR2 SQIVND come from the germline V gene (reference sequence). This CDR3 spans 15 amino acids. Between the trimmed V and J ends, which lost 3 bases and 2 bases, there was a span of 11 bases. CDR3 amino acids: CASSIGGGAYNEQFF. Here the CDR3 DNA reads TGTGCCAGTAGTATTGGAGGGGGCGCCTACAATGAGCAGTTCTTC.

The chain has TRBV28 and TRBJ2-1; 10 bases match TRBD2. Germline trimming cut 1 base from V and 10 bases from J; bases unmatched to any gene: 7. This CDR3 has 15 amino acids. The V gene's germline CDR1 is MDHEN and CDR2 SYDVKM. CDR3 residues: CASSLSSGRVGEQFF. CDR3 coding DNA: TGTGCCAGCAGTTTATCCAGCGGGAGGGTCGGGGAGCAGTTCTTC.

The rearrangement links TRBV11-3 to TRBJ2-3, with TRBD2 identical over 13 bases. The CDR3 is 15 residues long. J lost 6 bases, V lost 6 bases, and 6 bases had no gene match. Germline CDR1 is SGHNT and CDR2 is YENEEA. CDR3 nucleotides: TGTGCCAGCAGTCCAACTAGCGGGGGGGCGGATACGCAGTATTTT. Translated, it gives CASSPTSGGADTQYF.